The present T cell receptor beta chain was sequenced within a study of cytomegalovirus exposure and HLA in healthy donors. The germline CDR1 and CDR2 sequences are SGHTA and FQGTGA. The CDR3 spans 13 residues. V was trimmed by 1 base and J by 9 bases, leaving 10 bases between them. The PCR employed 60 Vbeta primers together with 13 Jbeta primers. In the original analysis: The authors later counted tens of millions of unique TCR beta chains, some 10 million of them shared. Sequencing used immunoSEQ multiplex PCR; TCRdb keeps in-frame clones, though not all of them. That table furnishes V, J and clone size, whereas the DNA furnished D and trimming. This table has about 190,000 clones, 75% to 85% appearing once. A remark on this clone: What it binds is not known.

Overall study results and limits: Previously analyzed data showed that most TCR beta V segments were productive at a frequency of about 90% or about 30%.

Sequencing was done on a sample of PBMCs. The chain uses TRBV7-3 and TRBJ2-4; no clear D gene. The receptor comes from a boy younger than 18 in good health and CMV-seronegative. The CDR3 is CASSLRAGSIQYF. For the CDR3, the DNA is TGTGCCAGCAGCTTAAGGGCAGGTAGCATTCAGTACTTC.